This T cell receptor (beta chain) comes out of a study of T cell repertoires in cytomegalovirus infection. About the study: Epitope selection comprised recently identified HLA-C-restricted CMV epitopes and well-studied HLA-B-restricted CMV epitopes. Through public TCR beta signatures, both CMV infection and matching HLA type were indicated. Study-wide results and caveats: HLA-C-restricted TCR beta clonotypes specific for CMV led the ex vivo response. Cumulative frequency (of public TCR beta family members) identified carriers of CMV plus the relevant HLA.

CDR1 and CDR2 from the germline V gene are WNHNN and SYGVQD (reference sequence). The CDR3 spans 13 residues. V gave up 3 bases and J gave up 2 bases, with 7 bases separating them. TCRdb ran MiXCR on the reads and lists one entry per CDR3 protein. Here the sample spans 750,000 to 950,000 distinct CDR3 sequences, 25% to 30% being singletons. On this clonotype itself: Its antigen remains unidentified.

The receptor was derived from a human donor in good health (CMV status not recorded). Some clones in this sample may be carry-over from other donors' samples. V gene TRBV10-1 combines with J gene TRBJ2-5; D might be TRBD1 or TRBD2, each matching 5 bases. This specimen consisted of cultured CD8+ T cells from PBMCs, obtained from culture after CMV antigen stimulation. The CDR3 is CASSEEGQETQYF. The DNA of the CDR3 is TGCGCCAGCAGTGAAGAGGGGCAAGAGACCCAGTACTTC.